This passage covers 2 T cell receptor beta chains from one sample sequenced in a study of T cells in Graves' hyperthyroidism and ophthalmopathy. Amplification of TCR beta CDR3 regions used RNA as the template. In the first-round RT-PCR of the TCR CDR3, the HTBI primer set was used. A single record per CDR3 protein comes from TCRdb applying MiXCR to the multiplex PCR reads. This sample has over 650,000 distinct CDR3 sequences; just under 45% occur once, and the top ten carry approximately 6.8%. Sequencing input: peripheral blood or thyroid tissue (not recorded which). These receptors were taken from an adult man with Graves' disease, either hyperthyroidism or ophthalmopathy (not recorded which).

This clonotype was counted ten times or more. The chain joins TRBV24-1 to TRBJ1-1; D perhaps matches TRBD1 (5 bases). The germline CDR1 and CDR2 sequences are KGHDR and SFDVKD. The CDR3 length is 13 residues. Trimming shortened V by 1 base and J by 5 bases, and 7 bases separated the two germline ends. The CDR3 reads CATSDFRTTEAFF. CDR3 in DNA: TGTGCCACCAGTGATTTTAGGACAACTGAAGCTTTCTTT.

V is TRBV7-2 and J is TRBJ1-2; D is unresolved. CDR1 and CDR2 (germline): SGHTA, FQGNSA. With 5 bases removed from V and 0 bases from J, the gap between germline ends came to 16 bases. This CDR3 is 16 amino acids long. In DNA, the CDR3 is TGTGCCAGCAGCCAAGAGCGGCAAACAGCTAACTATGGCTACACCTTC. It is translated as CASSQERQTANYGYTF.